Following are 15 T cell receptor beta chains from one sample sequenced in a study of CD8 T cells in Susac syndrome. Random hexamers were used to reverse transcribe roughly 0.5 to 1 ug of RNA. One entry per CDR3 protein results from TCRdb running MiXCR on the immunoSEQ multiplex PCR reads. The table records 50,000 or so distinct CDR3 sequences, roughly 93% of them present only once. Sequenced: CD8+ T cells from PBMCs. These receptors came from a human donor with multiple sclerosis.

This rearrangement joins TRBV12-5 to TRBJ1-5; D gene uncertain. V lost 6 bases and J 4 bases, leaving 16 bases between the germline ends. The length of the CDR3 is 15 residues. CDR1 is LGHNT, CDR2 FRNRAP, per germline. The CDR3 spells CASGFGVGQNQPQHF. CDR3 in DNA: TGTGCTAGTGGATTTGGCGTTGGTCAAAATCAGCCCCAGCATTTT.

This chain uses TRBV7-9 with TRBJ2-5; 7 positions agree with TRBD1. Germline V gene data show CDR1 as SEHNR and CDR2 as FQNEAQ (reference sequence). J lost 1 base, V lost 5 bases, and 7 bases had no gene match. The CDR3 totals 15 residues. The CDR3 reads CASSERWDSQETQYF. The CDR3 DNA reads as TGTGCCAGCAGCGAACGTTGGGACAGCCAAGAGACCCAGTACTTC.

The chain links TRBV15 to TRBJ1-3, with D uncertain. The germline V gene has CDR1 LNHNV and CDR2 YYDKDF (reference sequence). The ends were cut back, 0 bases at V and 6 bases at J, with 6 bases in the middle. The CDR3 loop spans 13 amino acids. The CDR3 loop reads CATSRDSENTIYF. DNA for the CDR3: TGTGCCACCAGCAGAGATTCCGAAAACACCATATATTTT.

The chain carries TRBV4-2 and TRBJ2-6; maybe TRBD2 (6 bases). Between the trimmed V and J ends, which lost 4 bases and 0 bases, there was a span of 16 bases. Per the germline V gene, CDR1 is LGHNA and CDR2 is YNFKEQ. The CDR3 length is 18 residues. The CDR3 coding sequence is TGTGCCAGCAGCCTAACGGGGGACTCTAGCTCTGGGGCCAACGTCCTGACTTTC. Translating gives CASSLTGDSSSGANVLTF.

The chain couples TRBV9 to TRBJ1-2; D may be TRBD1 (5 bases). Trimming left V 3 bases short and J 7 bases short, with 22 bases between. CDR1 is SGDLS and CDR2 is YYNGEE in the germline V gene. This CDR3 is built from 16 residues. The CDR3 DNA reads TGTGCCAGCAGCGGAGCCCCCCCGGGACGGTTTTTTGGCTACACCTTC. Protein sequence: CASSGAPPGRFFGYTF. Variable domain in full (rest from reference TRBV9 and TRBJ1-2): DSGVTQTPKHLITATGQRVTLRCSPRSGDLSVYWYQQSLDQGLQFLIQYYNGEERAKGNILERFSAQQFPDLHSELNLSSLELGDSALYFCASSGAPPGRFFGYTFGSGTRLTVV.

V usage is TRBV4-2 and J usage is TRBJ1-2; no definite D call. The CDR3 is made up of 16 amino acids. The germline V and J ends were trimmed by 1 base and 0 bases, with 12 bases remaining between them. CDR1 is LGHNA, CDR2 YNFKEQ, per germline. Here the CDR3 reads CASSQGRALANYGYTF. CDR3 DNA: TGTGCCAGCAGCCAAGGACGGGCGTTAGCTAACTATGGCTACACCTTC.

The gene calls are TRBV4-2 and TRBJ2-1; TRBD1 is a possible D gene (6 bases). V lost 0 bases and J 8 bases, leaving 17 bases between the germline ends. Germline V gene lookup returns CDR1 LGHNA and CDR2 YNFKEQ. The CDR3 runs 16 residues. The CDR3, as DNA: TGTGCCAGCAGCCAAGAGCAGGGGAAGGGTTTCGATGAGCAGTTCTTC. It codes for CASSQEQGKGFDEQFF.

This clonotype appeared a single time. V usage is TRBV7-9 and J usage is TRBJ2-7; 8 nucleotides line up with TRBD1. V was clipped by 1 base and J by 6 bases; unmatched bases: 5. This CDR3 spans 14 amino acids. Germline V gene data show CDR1 as SEHNR and CDR2 as FQNEAQ (reference sequence). CDR3 in DNA: TGTGCCAGCAGCTTAGGCGCAGGGGGCGCCGAGCAGTACTTC. Protein sequence: CASSLGAGGAEQYF.

This clonotype has only one observation. The rearrangement joins TRBV3-1 to TRBJ2-7; TRBD1 might be the D (6 bases). The CDR3 is made up of 12 amino acids. In germline, CDR1 is LGHDT, CDR2 YNNKEL (reference sequence). V dropped 1 base and J dropped 7 bases, with 8 bases sitting between them. CDR3 residues: CASSQVTGEQYF. The CDR3 DNA is TGTGCCAGCAGCCAAGTTACAGGGGAGCAGTACTTC.

The CDR3 region is CASSSDRGTETQYF. The CDR3 nucleotides read TGTGCCAGCAGTTCCGACAGGGGTACAGAGACCCAGTACTTC. This chain links TRBV12-3 or TRBV12-4 with TRBJ2-5; 8 positions agree with TRBD1. J lost 4 bases, V lost 4 bases, and 5 bases had no gene match. The CDR3 has 14 amino acids.

The chain has TRBV28 and TRBJ1-2, with TRBD1 identical over 7 bases. In germline, CDR1 is MDHEN, CDR2 SYDVKM. The CDR3 has 15 residues. The J segment lost 4 bases and the V segment lost 6 bases, leaving 11 bases of the junction unmatched. Written as DNA, the CDR3 is TGTGCCAGCAGCCCAGACAGGGAGAACGCCTATGGCTACACCTTC. Translated, it gives CASSPDRENAYGYTF.

This clonotype was picked up one time. The chain links TRBV28 to TRBJ2-4; 7 positions agree with TRBD1. V was clipped by 2 bases and J by 5 bases; unmatched bases: 0. Germline V gene data show CDR1 as MDHEN and CDR2 as SYDVKM. This CDR3 has 13 residues. In DNA, the CDR3 is TGTGCCAGCAGTTTACAGGGGGAAAACATTCAGTACTTC. Translated, it gives CASSLQGENIQYF.

The chain uses TRBV3-1 and TRBJ2-2, with D possibly being TRBD2 (6 bases). The CDR3 contains 16 residues. V was shortened by 5 bases and J by 4 bases, with 17 bases between the two germline ends. The germline gives CDR1 LGHDT, CDR2 YNNKEL (reference sequence). The chain's CDR3 is CASSKGGAGFTGELFF. DNA of the CDR3: TGTGCCAGCAGCAAAGGAGGGGCCGGGTTCACCGGGGAGCTGTTTTTT.

This clonotype was observed a handful of times. The rearrangement joins TRBV6-2 or TRBV6-3 to TRBJ1-2; maybe TRBD1 (6 bases). The germline CDR1 and CDR2 sequences are MNHEY and SVGEGT. The CDR3 consists of 17 residues. Trimming cost V 7 bases and J 5 bases, with 26 bases left between them. CDR3 amino acids: CASTFGQRASSLYGYTF. The CDR3 DNA is TGTGCCAGCACCTTCGGACAGCGGGCCTCCTCCCTTTATGGCTACACCTTC.

The rearrangement joins TRBV2 to TRBJ2-5; D not resolved. Trimming took 2 bases from V and 5 from J, leaving 9 bases between them. CDR1 SNHLY and CDR2 FYNNEI come from the germline V gene. There are 13 residues in the CDR3. CDR3 DNA: TGTGCCAGCAGTGAAAGGGTTCGGGAGACCCAGTACTTC. This codes for CASSERVRETQYF.